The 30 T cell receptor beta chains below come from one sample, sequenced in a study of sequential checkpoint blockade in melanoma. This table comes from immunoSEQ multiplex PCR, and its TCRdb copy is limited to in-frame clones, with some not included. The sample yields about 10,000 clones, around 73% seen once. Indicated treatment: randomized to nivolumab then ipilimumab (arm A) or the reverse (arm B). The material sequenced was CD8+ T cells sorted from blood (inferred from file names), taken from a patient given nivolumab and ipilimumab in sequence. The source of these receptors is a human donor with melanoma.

The CDR3 region is CASSQEGGFANTGELFF. The CDR3 coding sequence is TGCGCCAGCAGCCAGGAAGGCGGGTTCGCGAACACCGGGGAGCTGTTTTTT. This chain connects TRBV4-3 to TRBJ2-2; maybe TRBD2 (5 bases). The CDR3 contains 17 residues. Germline V gives CDR1 LGHNA, CDR2 YSLEER. The ends were cut back, 3 bases at V and 0 bases at J, with 14 bases in the middle.

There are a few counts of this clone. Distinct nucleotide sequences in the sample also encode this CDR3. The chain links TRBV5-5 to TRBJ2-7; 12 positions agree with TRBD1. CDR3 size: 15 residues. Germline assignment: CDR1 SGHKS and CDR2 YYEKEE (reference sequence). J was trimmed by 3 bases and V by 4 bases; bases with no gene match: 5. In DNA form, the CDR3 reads TGTGCCAGCAGCCTGGGACAGGGGGCCTACTACGAGCAGTACTTC. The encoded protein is CASSLGQGAYYEQYF.

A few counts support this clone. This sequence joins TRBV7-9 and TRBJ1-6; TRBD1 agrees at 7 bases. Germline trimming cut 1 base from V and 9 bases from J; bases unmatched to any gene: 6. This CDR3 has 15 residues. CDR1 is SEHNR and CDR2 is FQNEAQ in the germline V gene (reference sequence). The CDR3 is CASSLVAGGISPLHF. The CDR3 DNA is TGTGCCAGCAGCTTAGTAGCAGGGGGGATTTCACCCCTCCACTTT.

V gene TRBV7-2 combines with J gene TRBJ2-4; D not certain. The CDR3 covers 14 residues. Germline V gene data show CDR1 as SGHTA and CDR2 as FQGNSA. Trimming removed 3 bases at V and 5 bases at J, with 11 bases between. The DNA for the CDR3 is TGTGCCAGCAGCTTTGGTTCGTCGGAAAACATTCAGTACTTC. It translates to CASSFGSSENIQYF.

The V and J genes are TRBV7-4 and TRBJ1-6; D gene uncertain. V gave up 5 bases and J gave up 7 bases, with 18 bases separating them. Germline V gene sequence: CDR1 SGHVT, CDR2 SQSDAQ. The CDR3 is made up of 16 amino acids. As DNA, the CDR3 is TGTGCCAGCAGCCACCTAAGACGGGATAAGAATTCACCCCTCCACTTT. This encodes CASSHLRRDKNSPLHF.

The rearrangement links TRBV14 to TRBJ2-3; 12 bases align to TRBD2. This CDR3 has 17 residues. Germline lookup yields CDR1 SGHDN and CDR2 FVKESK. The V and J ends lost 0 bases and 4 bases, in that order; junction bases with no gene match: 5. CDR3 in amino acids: CASSQDRLAGGADTQYF. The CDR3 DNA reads TGTGCCAGCAGCCAAGACCGTCTAGCGGGAGGGGCAGATACGCAGTATTTT.

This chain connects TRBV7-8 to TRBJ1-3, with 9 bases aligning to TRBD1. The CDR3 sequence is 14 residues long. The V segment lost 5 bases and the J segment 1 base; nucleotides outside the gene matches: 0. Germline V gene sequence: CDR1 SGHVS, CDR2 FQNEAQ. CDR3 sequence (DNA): TGTGCCAGCAGCGGACAGGGGTCTGGAAACACCATATATTTT. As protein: CASSGQGSGNTIYF.

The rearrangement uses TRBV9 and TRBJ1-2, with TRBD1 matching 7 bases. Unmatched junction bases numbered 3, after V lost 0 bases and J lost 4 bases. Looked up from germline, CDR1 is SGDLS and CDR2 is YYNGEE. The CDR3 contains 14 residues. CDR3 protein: CASSVAGTAYGYTF. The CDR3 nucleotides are TGTGCCAGCAGCGTAGCCGGGACAGCCTATGGCTACACCTTC. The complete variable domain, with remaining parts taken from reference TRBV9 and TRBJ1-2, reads DSGVTQTPKHLITATGQRVTLRCSPRSGDLSVYWYQQSLDQGLQFLIQYYNGEERAKGNILERFSAQQFPDLHSELNLSSLELGDSALYFCASSVAGTAYGYTFGSGTRLTVV.

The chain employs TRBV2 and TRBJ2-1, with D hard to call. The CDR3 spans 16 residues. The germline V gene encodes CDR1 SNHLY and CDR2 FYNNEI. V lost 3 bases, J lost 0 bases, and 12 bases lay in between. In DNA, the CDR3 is TGTGCCAGCAGTGACCCAGGTCAGAGCTCCTACAATGAGCAGTTCTTC. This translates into CASSDPGQSSYNEQFF.

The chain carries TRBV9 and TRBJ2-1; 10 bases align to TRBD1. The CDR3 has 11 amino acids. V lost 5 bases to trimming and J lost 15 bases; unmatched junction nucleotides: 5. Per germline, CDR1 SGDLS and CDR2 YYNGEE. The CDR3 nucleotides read TGTGCCAGCAGTCCGGGGACAGGGGCGTTCTTC. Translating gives CASSPGTGAFF.

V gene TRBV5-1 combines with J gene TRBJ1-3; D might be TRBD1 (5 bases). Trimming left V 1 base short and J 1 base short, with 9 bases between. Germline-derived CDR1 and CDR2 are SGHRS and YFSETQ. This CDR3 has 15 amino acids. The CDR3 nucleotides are TGCGCCAGCAGCTTGCTCGGGGGGTCTGGAAACACCATATATTTT. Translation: CASSLLGGSGNTIYF.

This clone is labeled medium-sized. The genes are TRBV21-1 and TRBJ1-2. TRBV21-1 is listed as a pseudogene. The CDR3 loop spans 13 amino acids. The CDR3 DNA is TGTGCCAGCAGTTGGAGATGGGACTATGGCTACACCTTC. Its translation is CASSWRWDYGYTF.

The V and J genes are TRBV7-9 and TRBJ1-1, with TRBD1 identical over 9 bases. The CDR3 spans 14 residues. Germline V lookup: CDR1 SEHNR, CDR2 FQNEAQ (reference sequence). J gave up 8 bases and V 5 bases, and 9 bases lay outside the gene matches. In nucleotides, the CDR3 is TGTGCCAGCAGCCGGGGTGACAGGGGGAGAGAAGCTTTCTTT. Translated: CASSRGDRGREAFF. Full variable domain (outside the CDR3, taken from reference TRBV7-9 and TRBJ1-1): DTGVSQNPRHKITKRGQNVTFRCDPISEHNRLYWYRQTLGQGPEFLTYFQNEAQLEKSRLLSDRFSAERPKGSFSTLEIQRTEQGDSAMYLCASSRGDRGREAFFGQGTRLTVV.

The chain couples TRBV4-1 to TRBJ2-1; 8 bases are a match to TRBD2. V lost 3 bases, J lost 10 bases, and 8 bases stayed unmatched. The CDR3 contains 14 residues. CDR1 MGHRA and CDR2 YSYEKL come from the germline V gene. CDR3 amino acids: CASSQQSGGYEQFF. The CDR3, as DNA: TGCGCCAGCAGCCAGCAGAGCGGGGGATACGAGCAGTTCTTC.

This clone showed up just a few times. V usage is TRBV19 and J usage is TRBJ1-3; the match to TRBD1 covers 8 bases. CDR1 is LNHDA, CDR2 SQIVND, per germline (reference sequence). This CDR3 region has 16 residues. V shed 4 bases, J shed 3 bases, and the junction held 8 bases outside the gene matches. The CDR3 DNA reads TGTGCCAGTAGTACCCGGACAGGGTCAAGTGGAAACACCATATATTTT. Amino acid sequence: CASSTRTGSSGNTIYF. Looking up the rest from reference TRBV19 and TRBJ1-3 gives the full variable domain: DGGITQSPKYLFRKEGQNVTLSCEQNLNHDAMYWYRQDPGQGLRLIYYSQIVNDFQKGDIAEGYSVSREKKESFPLTVTSAQKNPTAFYLCASSTRTGSSGNTIYFGEGSWLTVV.

The CDR3 DNA sequence: TGTGCCAGTAGTGTGCGAGGCACCGGGGAGCTGTTTTTT. This codes for CASSVRGTGELFF. The rearrangement uses TRBV19 and TRBJ2-2; the D is unclear. From germline, CDR1 is LNHDA and CDR2 SQIVND (reference sequence). The CDR3 spans 13 residues. The V gene lost 5 bases and the J gene lost 4 bases, with 8 bases spanning the gap.

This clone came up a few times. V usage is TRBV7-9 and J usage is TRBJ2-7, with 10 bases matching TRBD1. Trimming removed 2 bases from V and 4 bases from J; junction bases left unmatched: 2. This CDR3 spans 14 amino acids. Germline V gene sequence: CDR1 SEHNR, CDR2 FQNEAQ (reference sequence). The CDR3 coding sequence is TGTGCCAGCAGCTTAAGGGACAGGGGATACGAGCAGTACTTC. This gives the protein CASSLRDRGYEQYF.

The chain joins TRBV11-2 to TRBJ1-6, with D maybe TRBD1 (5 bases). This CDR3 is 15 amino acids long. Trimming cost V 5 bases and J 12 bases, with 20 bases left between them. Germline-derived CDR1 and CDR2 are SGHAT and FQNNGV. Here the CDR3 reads CASSPRNVGRGPLHF. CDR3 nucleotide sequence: TGTGCCAGCAGCCCCCGTAATGTTGGGAGGGGACCCCTCCACTTT.

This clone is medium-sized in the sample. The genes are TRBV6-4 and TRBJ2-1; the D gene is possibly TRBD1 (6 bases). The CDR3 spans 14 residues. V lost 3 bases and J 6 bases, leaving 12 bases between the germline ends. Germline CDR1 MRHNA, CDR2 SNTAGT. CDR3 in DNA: TGTGCCAGCAGTGATTCCGGACAGAGCAATGAGCAGTTCTTC. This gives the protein CASSDSGQSNEQFF.

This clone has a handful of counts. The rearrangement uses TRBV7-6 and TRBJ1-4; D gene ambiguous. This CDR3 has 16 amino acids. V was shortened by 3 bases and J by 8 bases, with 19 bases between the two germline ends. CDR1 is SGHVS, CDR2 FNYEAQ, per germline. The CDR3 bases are TGTGCCAGCAGCTTCCCTGTGGTCCCAAGAGAAGAAAAACTGTTTTTT. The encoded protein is CASSFPVVPREEKLFF.

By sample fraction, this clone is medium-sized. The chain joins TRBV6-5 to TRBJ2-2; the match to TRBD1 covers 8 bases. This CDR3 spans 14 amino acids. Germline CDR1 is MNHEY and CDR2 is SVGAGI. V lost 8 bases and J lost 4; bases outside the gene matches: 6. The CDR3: CASGQGEVTGELFF. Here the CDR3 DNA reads TGTGCCAGCGGACAGGGCGAGGTCACCGGGGAGCTGTTTTTT.

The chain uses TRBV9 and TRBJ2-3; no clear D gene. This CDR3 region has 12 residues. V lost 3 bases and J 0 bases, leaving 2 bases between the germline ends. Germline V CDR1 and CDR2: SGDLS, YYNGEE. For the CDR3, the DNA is TGTGCCAGCAGCGCTAGCACAGATACGCAGTATTTT. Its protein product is CASSASTDTQYF.

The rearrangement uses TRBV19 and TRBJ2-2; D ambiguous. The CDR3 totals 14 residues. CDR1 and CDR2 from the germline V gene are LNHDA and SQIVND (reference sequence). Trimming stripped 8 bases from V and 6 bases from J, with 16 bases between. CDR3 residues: CASLNRQVPGELFF. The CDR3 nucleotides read TGTGCCAGTTTGAACCGTCAGGTACCCGGGGAGCTGTTTTTT.

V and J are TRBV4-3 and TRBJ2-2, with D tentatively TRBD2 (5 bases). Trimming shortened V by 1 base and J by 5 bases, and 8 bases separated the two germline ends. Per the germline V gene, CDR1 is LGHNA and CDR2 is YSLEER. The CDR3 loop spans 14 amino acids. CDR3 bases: TGCGCCAGCAGCCAAGGAACTAGTACCGGGGAGCTGTTTTTT. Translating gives CASSQGTSTGELFF.

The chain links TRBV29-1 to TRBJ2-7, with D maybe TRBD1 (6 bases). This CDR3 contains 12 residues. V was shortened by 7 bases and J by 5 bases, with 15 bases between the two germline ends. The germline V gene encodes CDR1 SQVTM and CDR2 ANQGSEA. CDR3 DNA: TGCAGCGCCCTTTCACAGGGCCACGAGCAGTACTTC. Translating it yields CSALSQGHEQYF.

The CDR3 DNA is TGCGCCAGCAGCCAAGAACCAGTGGGGAGTGAAGCTTTCTTT. This gives the protein CASSQEPVGSEAFF. J is TRBJ1-1 and V is TRBV4-1; no definite D call. This CDR3 is 14 amino acids long. CDR1 and CDR2 (germline): MGHRA, YSYEKL. V was trimmed by 0 bases and J by 7 bases, leaving 12 bases between them.

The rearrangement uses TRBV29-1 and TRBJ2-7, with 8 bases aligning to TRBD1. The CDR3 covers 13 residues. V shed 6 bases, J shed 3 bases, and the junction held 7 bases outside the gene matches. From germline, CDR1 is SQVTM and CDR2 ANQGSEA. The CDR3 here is CSVVGTGNYEQYF. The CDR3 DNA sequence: TGCAGCGTAGTGGGGACAGGCAACTACGAGCAGTACTTC.

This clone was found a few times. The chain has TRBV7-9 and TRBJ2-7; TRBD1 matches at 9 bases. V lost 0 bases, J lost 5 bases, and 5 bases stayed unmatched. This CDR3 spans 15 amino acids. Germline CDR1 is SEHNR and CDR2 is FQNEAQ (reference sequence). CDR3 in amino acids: CASSLAQGAPDEQYF. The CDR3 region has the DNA TGTGCCAGCAGCTTAGCACAGGGGGCGCCGGACGAGCAGTACTTC.

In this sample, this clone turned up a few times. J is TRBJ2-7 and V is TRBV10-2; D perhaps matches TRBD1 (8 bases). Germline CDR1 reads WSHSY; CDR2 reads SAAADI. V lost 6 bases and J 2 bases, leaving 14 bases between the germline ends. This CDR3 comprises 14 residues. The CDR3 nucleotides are TGCGCCAGCAGAGCGGGACAGGCGACCTACGAGCAGTACTTC. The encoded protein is CASRAGQATYEQYF.

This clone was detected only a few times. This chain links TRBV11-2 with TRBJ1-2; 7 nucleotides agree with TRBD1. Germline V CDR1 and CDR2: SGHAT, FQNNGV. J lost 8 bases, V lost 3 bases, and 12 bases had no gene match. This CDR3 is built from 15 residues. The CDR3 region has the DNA TGTGCCAGCAGCTTGACAGGGAAGTCGAGAAAGGGCTACACCTTC. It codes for CASSLTGKSRKGYTF.